Each of the 14 T cell receptor beta chains below was sequenced from the same sample in a study of glioma-infiltrating T cells after dendritic cell vaccination. Time point indicated: after dendritic cell vaccination, including at tumor progression/relapse. Data came from immunoSEQ multiplex PCR; TCRdb stores just in-frame clones and leaves some out. The repertoire holds over 90,000 clones, with about 85% as singletons. The input for sequencing was blood, taken after dendritic cell vaccination. The receptors stem from a human donor with glioblastoma.

J is TRBJ2-7 and V is TRBV28; 8 bases are a match to TRBD2. The germline V gene has CDR1 MDHEN and CDR2 SYDVKM. The CDR3 totals 12 residues. The junction had 6 bases not matched to a gene; V was cut back by 9 bases and J by 5 bases. This CDR3 reads CASSGTRDEQYF. Here the CDR3 DNA reads TGTGCCAGTTCCGGGACTAGGGACGAGCAGTACTTC.

V usage is TRBV18 and J usage is TRBJ1-5, with D tentatively TRBD1 (6 bases). The CDR3 is 14 amino acids. Looked up from germline, CDR1 is KGHSH and CDR2 is LQKENI. V lost 6 bases, J lost 1 base, and 10 bases lay in between. The CDR3 here is CASSPGQSNQPQHF. Here the CDR3 DNA reads TGTGCCAGCTCGCCAGGACAGAGCAATCAGCCCCAGCATTTT.

The rearrangement joins TRBV19 to TRBJ2-3, with D possibly TRBD1 on 5 matching bases. The ends were cut back, 3 bases at V and 1 base at J, with 11 bases in the middle. CDR1 and CDR2 (germline): LNHDA, SQIVND (reference sequence). The CDR3 has 15 residues. CDR3 DNA: TGTGCCAGTAGTATCCAGGGAAGCGGCACAGATACGCAGTATTTT. It translates to CASSIQGSGTDTQYF.

The chain couples TRBV27 to TRBJ1-2; 8 nucleotides line up with TRBD1. With V trimmed by 5 bases and J by 5 bases, 1 base remained unmatched. The CDR3 runs to 12 residues. CDR1 and CDR2 from the germline V gene are MNHEY and SMNVEV (reference sequence). CDR3: CASSTGGYGYTF. The CDR3 coding sequence is TGTGCCAGCAGTACAGGGGGTTATGGCTACACCTTC.

The rearrangement links TRBV2 to TRBJ1-2; TRBD1 is a possible D gene (5 bases). The germline V gene encodes CDR1 SNHLY and CDR2 FYNNEI. The CDR3 contains 13 residues. Trimming took off 6 bases at V and 4 bases at J, with 12 bases between the two ends. The CDR3 DNA reads as TGTGCCAGCAGGGAGGGGTTACCCTATGGCTACACCTTC. Translating gives CASREGLPYGYTF.

J is TRBJ1-1 and V is TRBV5-1, with unresolved D. CDR1 is SGHRS and CDR2 is YFSETQ in the germline V gene. V dropped 1 base and J dropped 10 bases, with 20 bases sitting between them. This CDR3 comprises 15 residues. The CDR3, as DNA: TGCGCCAGCAGCTTGATACCTGCGTACCCGGAGGGAGCTTTCTTT. It translates to CASSLIPAYPEGAFF.

The V and J genes are TRBV5-1 and TRBJ1-1; D gene ambiguous. V was trimmed by 4 bases and J by 0 bases, leaving 10 bases between them. Germline V lookup: CDR1 SGHRS, CDR2 YFSETQ. The CDR3 extends over 14 amino acids. The CDR3 here is CASSPRPMNTEAFF. The CDR3 DNA reads as TGCGCCAGCAGCCCTCGCCCTATGAACACTGAAGCTTTCTTT.

The chain couples TRBV5-1 to TRBJ2-1; no clear D. V was shortened by 0 bases and J by 7 bases, with 8 bases between the two germline ends. Germline V gene lookup returns CDR1 SGHRS and CDR2 YFSETQ. This CDR3 has 13 residues. The CDR3 region is CASSLDILNEQFF. The CDR3 DNA sequence: TGCGCCAGCAGCTTGGACATCCTGAATGAGCAGTTCTTC.

The CDR3 protein is CASSSGQLTEAFF. The CDR3 DNA reads as TGTGCCAGCAGCTCGGGACAGCTCACTGAAGCTTTCTTT. This chain connects TRBV5-4 to TRBJ1-1; 7 bases agree with TRBD1. The CDR3 spans 13 residues. The V and J ends lost 3 bases and 4 bases, in that order; junction bases with no gene match: 3. Per germline, CDR1 SGHNT and CDR2 YYREEE (reference sequence).

With regard to this clone: The same CDR3 arises from other DNA sequences in this sample as well. The rearrangement joins TRBV5-1 to TRBJ1-2, with TRBD1 matching over 8 bases. The germline CDR1 and CDR2 sequences are SGHRS and YFSETQ. This CDR3 comprises 15 residues. The junction had 8 bases not matched to a gene; V was cut back by 0 bases and J by 7 bases. Here the CDR3 reads CASSLEAQGAGGYTF. The CDR3 DNA sequence: TGCGCCAGCAGCTTGGAGGCGCAGGGGGCTGGTGGCTACACCTTC.

The genes are TRBV7-9 and TRBJ2-1; no clear D. The CDR3 is 15 amino acids. Germline V gene lookup returns CDR1 SEHNR and CDR2 FQNEAQ (reference sequence). The germline V and J ends were trimmed by 4 bases and 0 bases, with 10 bases remaining between them. The CDR3 protein is CASSSQALSYNEQFF. The DNA of the CDR3 is TGTGCCAGCAGCTCCCAAGCCCTCTCCTACAATGAGCAGTTCTTC.

This chain uses TRBV9 with TRBJ2-2, with 7 bases that match TRBD1. CDR1 is SGDLS, CDR2 YYNGEE, per germline. The CDR3 runs 18 residues. With 0 bases clipped from V and 7 bases from J, the junction kept 15 bases outside the gene matches. For the CDR3, the DNA is TGTGCCAGCAGCGTAGCCCCAGGGGGTACCCCCTTAGGCGGGGAGCTGTTTTTT. Protein sequence: CASSVAPGGTPLGGELFF.

This sequence joins TRBV7-9 and TRBJ2-1; the match to TRBD2 covers 8 bases. Germline CDR1 reads SEHNR; CDR2 reads FQNEAQ (reference sequence). The CDR3 runs 14 residues. J lost 3 bases, V lost 5 bases, and 3 bases had no gene match. Here the CDR3 reads CASSATSVYNEQFF. The CDR3 bases are TGTGCCAGCAGCGCGACTAGCGTCTACAATGAGCAGTTCTTC. Together with reference TRBV7-9 and TRBJ2-1, the CDR3 gives the full variable domain: DTGVSQNPRHKITKRGQNVTFRCDPISEHNRLYWYRQTLGQGPEFLTYFQNEAQLEKSRLLSDRFSAERPKGSFSTLEIQRTEQGDSAMYLCASSATSVYNEQFFGPGTRLTVL.

The chain carries TRBV25-1 and TRBJ2-1; tentative D call: TRBD2 (5 bases). The germline CDR1 and CDR2 sequences are MGHDK and SYGVNS. The CDR3 consists of 13 residues. Trimming pared 1 base from V and 8 bases from J, leaving 9 bases between. CDR3 region: CASSEFRGYEQFF. The CDR3 bases are TGTGCCAGCAGTGAATTTCGAGGGTATGAGCAGTTCTTC. Supplemented by reference TRBV25-1 and TRBJ2-1, the full variable domain reads EADIYQTPRYLVIGTGKKITLECSQTMGHDKMYWYQQDPGMELHLIHYSYGVNSTEKGDLSSESTVSRIRTEHFPLTLESARPSHTSQYLCASSEFRGYEQFFGPGTRLTVL.